The 18 T cell receptor beta chains in this list originate from one sample, sequenced in a study of Tregs in tolerant kidney transplant recipients (dated by TCRdb to about 2019). Library preparation used the immunoSEQ multiplex PCR assay. TCRdb took this table from immuneACCESS and kept in-frame rearrangements with V and J called. Such tables lack part of the clones; where checked against another copy, unresolved V genes explain under half of the gap, and the rest is unexplained. The sample yields about 120,000 clones; around 94% were counted once. The top ten hold more than 0.45% of the sample. Sequencing was performed on CD4+ T cells from blood. Receptors originate from a human donor in good health.

The V gene is TRBV30, the J gene TRBJ1-5; 10 nucleotides line up with TRBD1. The CDR3 runs 17 residues. V lost 3 bases and J lost 5; bases outside the gene matches: 13. Germline values: CDR1 GTSNPN, CDR2 SVGIG (reference sequence). CDR3 DNA sequence: TGTGCCTGGAGCACCCGTGACAGGGGGCTTCGGGATCAGCCCCAGCATTTT. Its protein is CAWSTRDRGLRDQPQHF.

The gene calls are TRBV5-4 and TRBJ2-7; 12 nucleotides line up with TRBD2. The germline CDR1 and CDR2 sequences are SGHNT and YYREEE (reference sequence). This CDR3 contains 18 residues. Germline trimming cut 0 bases from V and 2 bases from J; bases unmatched to any gene: 9. This chain's CDR3 is CASSLVGFRLAGAYEQYF. The CDR3 DNA reads TGTGCCAGCAGCTTGGTTGGATTCCGACTAGCGGGAGCCTACGAGCAGTACTTC.

The chain recombines TRBV6-6 with TRBJ2-2; D remains unclear. Germline loops: CDR1 MNHNY, CDR2 SVGAGI (reference sequence). V was trimmed by 6 bases and J by 4 bases, leaving 9 bases between them. CDR3 length: 13 residues. Here the CDR3 reads CASSLRTTGELFF. In DNA form, the CDR3 reads TGTGCCAGCAGCCTACGGACCACCGGGGAGCTGTTTTTT.

This clone occurred once. The rearrangement links TRBV5-6 to TRBJ1-3; D might be TRBD1 (5 bases). Germline V gene lookup returns CDR1 SGHDT and CDR2 YYEEEE. Deletions cut 0 bases from V and 0 bases from J, with 10 bases between. The CDR3 loop spans 16 amino acids. CDR3 sequence: CASSLGGHHSGNTIYF. The CDR3 DNA sequence: TGTGCCAGCAGCTTGGGAGGACACCACTCTGGAAACACCATATATTTT.

The rearrangement uses TRBV5-1 and TRBJ1-1; D is unresolved. Germline V gene sequence: CDR1 SGHRS, CDR2 YFSETQ. Deletions cut 4 bases from V and 0 bases from J, with 10 bases between. This CDR3 comprises 14 residues. This chain's CDR3 is CASSLGDLNTEAFF. The CDR3 DNA follows: TGCGCCAGCAGCCTGGGAGACCTGAACACTGAAGCTTTCTTT.

This clone was counted between two and nine times. The CDR3 DNA reads as TGTGCCAGCTCACCCACAGCGGTGGGTGAGCAGTTCTTC. Amino acids: CASSPTAVGEQFF. The V call is TRBV18, the J call TRBJ2-1; possibly TRBD2 for D (5 bases). CDR3 size: 13 residues. V was shortened by 3 bases and J by 9 bases, with 12 bases between the two germline ends. Germline CDR1 and CDR2: KGHSH and LQKENI.

J is TRBJ2-1 and V is TRBV9, with a tentative D call TRBD2 (5 bases). The ends were cut back, 3 bases at V and 1 base at J, with 11 bases in the middle. The germline CDR1 and CDR2 sequences are SGDLS and YYNGEE. CDR3 size: 15 residues. The CDR3 DNA reads TGTGCCAGCAGCGGGACTCCCTTTTCCTACAATGAGCAGTTCTTC. Translating it yields CASSGTPFSYNEQFF.

V and J are TRBV14 and TRBJ2-7; 9 nucleotides agree with TRBD2. V shed 1 base, J shed 5 bases, and the junction held 12 bases outside the gene matches. The CDR3 sequence is 17 residues long. CDR1 and CDR2 from the germline V gene are SGHDN and FVKESK. The CDR3: CASSQAPLAGVWDEQYF. In DNA, the CDR3 is TGTGCCAGCAGCCAAGCCCCCTTAGCGGGAGTGTGGGACGAGCAGTACTTC.

This CDR3 is CASSLVPGVSGELFF. CDR3 sequence (DNA): TGTGCCAGCAGCTTAGTCCCCGGAGTCTCCGGGGAGCTGTTTTTT. V and J are TRBV7-2 and TRBJ2-2; D not certain. This CDR3 is built from 15 residues. V lost 1 base, J lost 6 bases, and 12 bases lay in between. The germline V gene encodes CDR1 SGHTA and CDR2 FQGNSA.

The rearrangement joins TRBV5-1 to TRBJ2-1, with 7 bases lining up with TRBD2. From germline, CDR1 is SGHRS and CDR2 YFSETQ. V lost 7 bases and J lost 0; bases outside the gene matches: 16. This CDR3 comprises 18 residues. The CDR3: CASRGGSGGGGSYNEQFF. The CDR3 DNA follows: TGCGCCAGCCGCGGGGGTAGCGGCGGTGGCGGCTCCTACAATGAGCAGTTCTTC.

This clone was seen more than once but under ten times. Other nucleotide sequences in the sample specify the same CDR3. The chain couples TRBV7-9 to TRBJ2-7; unclear D gene. The CDR3 has 12 residues. CDR1 is SEHNR and CDR2 is FQNEAQ in the germline V gene (reference sequence). The germline V and J ends were trimmed by 1 base and 3 bases, with 4 bases remaining between them. The CDR3 region has the DNA TGTGCCAGCAGCTTAGGCAGCTACGAGCAGTACTTC. Protein product: CASSLGSYEQYF. Full variable domain (missing parts from reference TRBV7-9 and TRBJ2-7): DTGVSQNPRHKITKRGQNVTFRCDPISEHNRLYWYRQTLGQGPEFLTYFQNEAQLEKSRLLSDRFSAERPKGSFSTLEIQRTEQGDSAMYLCASSLGSYEQYFGPGTRLTVT.

The gene calls are TRBV18 and TRBJ2-1; perhaps TRBD1 as D (6 bases). This CDR3 contains 16 residues. Germline V CDR1 and CDR2: KGHSH, LQKENI. V was pared by 1 base and J by 2 bases, with 12 bases between. CDR3 residues: CASSPQGTWTYNEQFF. In nucleotides, the CDR3 is TGTGCCAGCTCACCACAGGGGACATGGACCTACAATGAGCAGTTCTTC.

The chain uses TRBV6-6 and TRBJ2-5, with D perhaps given as TRBD1 or TRBD2 (5 bases each). V was trimmed by 7 bases and J by 1 base, leaving 13 bases between them. Germline V gene lookup returns CDR1 MNHNY and CDR2 SVGAGI (reference sequence). This CDR3 spans 14 amino acids. The CDR3 protein is CASTLERGQETQYF. The CDR3 DNA reads TGTGCCAGCACCCTGGAGAGGGGCCAAGAGACCCAGTACTTC.

The chain couples TRBV6-1 to TRBJ1-3; D call uncertain. This CDR3 is built from 16 residues. CDR1 is MNHNS and CDR2 is SASEGT in the germline V gene. V lost 4 bases and J 0 bases, leaving 13 bases between the germline ends. CDR3 DNA sequence: TGTGCCAGCAGTGGGACCTATACCACCTCTGGAAACACCATATATTTT. It codes for CASSGTYTTSGNTIYF.

The sample holds one count of this clone. This sequence joins TRBV2 and TRBJ2-5; 10 bases are a match to TRBD1. CDR1 is SNHLY, CDR2 FYNNEI, per germline. The CDR3 is 14 amino acids. V gave up 7 bases and J gave up 4 bases; unmatched junction bases: 6. As DNA, the CDR3 is TGTGCCAGCAAGGGGACAGGGGCTTCAGAGACCCAGTACTTC. It is translated as CASKGTGASETQYF.

This sequence joins TRBV19 and TRBJ1-2, with D unclear. The germline gives CDR1 LNHDA, CDR2 SQIVND (reference sequence). This CDR3 has 14 amino acids. V was shortened by 7 bases and J by 0 bases, with 12 bases between the two germline ends. CDR3 amino acids: CASTSYPSNYGYTF. The CDR3 DNA reads as TGTGCCAGTACCTCATACCCCTCTAACTATGGCTACACCTTC.

This chain uses TRBV2 with TRBJ2-7; D unresolved. Germline loops: CDR1 SNHLY, CDR2 FYNNEI. Trimming cost V 7 bases and J 7 bases, with 11 bases left between them. This CDR3 spans 11 amino acids. CDR3 nucleotides: TGTGCCAGCACTGGAGAGAAGGAGCAGTACTTC. Its translation: CASTGEKEQYF. The variable domain in full, with the rest retrieved from reference TRBV2 and TRBJ2-7, is EPEVTQTPSHQVTQMGQEVILRCVPISNHLYFYWYRQILGQKVEFLVSFYNNEISEKSEIFDDQFSVERPDGSNFTLKIRSTKLEDSAMYFCASTGEKEQYFGPGTRLTVT.

J is TRBJ1-1 and V is TRBV18; D remains unclear. CDR1 is KGHSH, CDR2 LQKENI, per germline. This CDR3 is 13 amino acids long. The germline V and J ends were trimmed by 5 bases and 4 bases, with 11 bases remaining between them. CDR3 bases: TGTGCCAGCTCAGAGGGAGGGCCCACTGAAGCTTTCTTT. It translates to CASSEGGPTEAFF.